This T cell receptor beta chain comes out of a study of CD4 T cell repertoires in COVID-19. About the study: Other coronavirus spike proteins restimulated relabeled CFSE-low cells expanded with IL-2 for 10 to 11 days. Regarding the study as a whole: Several top expanded SARS-CoV-2-reactive clonotypes were shared by two or three memory subsets. In SARS-CoV and/or HKU1 spike cultures, between roughly 7 and 25% of SARS-CoV-2 clonotypes reappeared.

Regarding this clone: Its antigen is not identified.

Mild-to-severe COVID-19 survivors were the donors. Produced via immunoSEQ multiplex PCR; TCRdb's table is partial and in-frame only. The sample includes approximately 79,000 clones, roughly 85% seen only once; the top ten take roughly 0.6%. The sample here was CD4+ T cells from peripheral blood, taken after recovery from COVID-19. The TCR comes from a human donor who had COVID-19.

CDR3 sequence (DNA): TGTGCCAGTAGGACCCCGGGACAGGGGGATTCACCCCTCCACTTT. Translation gives CASRTPGQGDSPLHF. This chain joins TRBV19 and TRBJ1-6; TRBD1 matches at 11 bases. CDR1 is LNHDA, CDR2 SQIVND, per germline (reference sequence). Unmatched junction bases numbered 6, after V lost 6 bases and J lost 8 bases. This CDR3 is 15 amino acids long. Using reference TRBV19 and TRBJ1-6 for the parts outside the CDR3, the full variable domain is DGGITQSPKYLFRKEGQNVTLSCEQNLNHDAMYWYRQDPGQGLRLIYYSQIVNDFQKGDIAEGYSVSREKKESFPLTVTSAQKNPTAFYLCASRTPGQGDSPLHFGNGTRLTVT.